Shown below are 9 T cell receptor beta chains from a single sample sequenced in a study of T cell changes during pregnancy in multiple sclerosis. Using immunoSEQ multiplex PCR, the repertoire was profiled, and TCRdb retains in-frame clones only, with some absent. Of just over 30,000 clones listed, around 90% are singletons. This specimen was CD8+ T cells from peripheral blood mononuclear cells, taken in the first trimester of pregnancy. The receptors originated from a female donor with multiple sclerosis, enrolled in a pregnancy study.

This clone was observed a single time. The chain links TRBV5-6 to TRBJ2-7; a possible D gene is TRBD2 (6 bases). The length of the CDR3 is 15 residues. The V end lost 4 bases, the J end lost 3 bases, and 17 bases lay between the germline ends. Germline loops: CDR1 SGHDT, CDR2 YYEEEE. CDR3 nucleotide sequence: TGTGCCAGCAGCCCGGAGGGTAGTTCTATCTACGAGCAGTACTTC. This sequence encodes CASSPEGSSIYEQYF. Based on the CDR3 plus reference TRBV5-6 and TRBJ2-7, the full variable domain is DAGVTQSPTHLIKTRGQQVTLRCSPKSGHDTVSWYQQALGQGPQFIFQYYEEEERQRGNFPDRFSGHQFPNYSSELNVNALLLGDSALYLCASSPEGSSIYEQYFGPGTRLTVT.

The V and J genes are TRBV15 and TRBJ2-6; D gene ambiguous. The germline CDR1 and CDR2 sequences are LNHNV and YYDKDF (reference sequence). The V end lost 0 bases, the J end lost 1 base, and 7 bases lay between the germline ends. CDR3 length equals 16 residues. CDR3 nucleotide sequence: TGTGCCACCAGCAGAGATACGCGGTCTGGGGCCAACGTCCTGACTTTC. Protein sequence: CATSRDTRSGANVLTF.

The genes are TRBV10-3 and TRBJ2-7; no definite D call. This CDR3 is built from 13 residues. Germline V CDR1 and CDR2: ENHRY, SYGVKD. V shed 3 bases and J shed 3 bases, with 9 bases lying between them. The CDR3 region has the DNA TGTGCCATCAGTGAAAACGCGGTCTACGAGCAGTACTTC. Protein product: CAISENAVYEQYF.

The V and J genes are TRBV27 and TRBJ2-1, with 10 nucleotides matching TRBD2. Germline assignment: CDR1 MNHEY and CDR2 SMNVEV (reference sequence). V lost 5 bases and J lost 4; bases outside the gene matches: 14. The CDR3 covers 18 residues. CDR3 loop: CASSTLTSGPAFYNEQFF. CDR3 nucleotide sequence: TGTGCCAGCAGTACTCTGACTAGCGGGCCCGCCTTTTACAATGAGCAGTTCTTC.

CDR3 region: CASSLSPSGSTEAFF. The CDR3 nucleotides are TGTGCCAGCAGTTTGAGCCCTTCGGGATCCACTGAAGCTTTCTTT. The genes are TRBV28 and TRBJ1-1, with D unclear. The CDR3 length is 15 residues. The V gene's germline CDR1 is MDHEN and CDR2 SYDVKM. The ends were cut back, 3 bases at V and 4 bases at J, with 15 bases in the middle.

The chain has TRBV6-6 and TRBJ2-7; the match to TRBD2 covers 8 bases. Germline trimming cut 6 bases from V and 3 bases from J; bases unmatched to any gene: 10. Germline loops: CDR1 MNHNY, CDR2 SVGAGI (reference sequence). The CDR3 runs to 15 residues. The CDR3 bases are TGTGCCAGCAGCCTAACTAGCGGTGGGAACTACGAGCAGTACTTC. This sequence encodes CASSLTSGGNYEQYF.

The genes are TRBV6-5 and TRBJ1-1; unclear D gene. Germline CDR1 and CDR2: MNHEY and SVGAGI. CDR3 length: 15 residues. The V end was cut by 2 bases, the J end by 0 bases, with 10 bases between. For the CDR3, the DNA is TGTGCCAGCAGTTACGGCTGGAGGGTGAACACTGAAGCTTTCTTT. Its protein product is CASSYGWRVNTEAFF.

This clone was recorded once. The rearrangement joins TRBV7-2 to TRBJ1-2, with 7 bases that match TRBD1. CDR1 and CDR2 (germline): SGHTA, FQGNSA. The CDR3 length is 16 residues. With V trimmed by 1 base and J by 0 bases, 5 bases remained unmatched. The CDR3 bases are TGTGCCAGCAGCTTAGGGACAGGCCGTTCTAACTATGGCTACACCTTC. This gives the protein CASSLGTGRSNYGYTF.

The genes are TRBV7-9 and TRBJ2-7; tentative D call: TRBD1 (5 bases). The CDR3 spans 14 residues. V gave up 5 bases and J gave up 2 bases, with 13 bases separating them. Looked up from germline, CDR1 is SEHNR and CDR2 is FQNEAQ (reference sequence). This chain's CDR3 is CASSPRQRAYEQYF. CDR3 DNA: TGTGCCAGCAGCCCCAGACAGCGAGCCTACGAGCAGTACTTC.